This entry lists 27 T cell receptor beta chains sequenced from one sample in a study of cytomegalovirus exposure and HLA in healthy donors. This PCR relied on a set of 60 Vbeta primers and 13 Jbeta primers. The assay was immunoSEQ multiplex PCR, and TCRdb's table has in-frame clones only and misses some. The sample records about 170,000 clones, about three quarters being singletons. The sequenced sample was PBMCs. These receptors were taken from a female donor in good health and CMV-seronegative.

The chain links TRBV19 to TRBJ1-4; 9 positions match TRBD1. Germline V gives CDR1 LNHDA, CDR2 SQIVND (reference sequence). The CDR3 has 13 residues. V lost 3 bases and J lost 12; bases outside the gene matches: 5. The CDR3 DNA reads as TGTGCCAGTAGTATTCCACAGGGGGCGGAACTGTTTTTT. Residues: CASSIPQGAELFF. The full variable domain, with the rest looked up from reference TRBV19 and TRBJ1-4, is DGGITQSPKYLFRKEGQNVTLSCEQNLNHDAMYWYRQDPGQGLRLIYYSQIVNDFQKGDIAEGYSVSREKKESFPLTVTSAQKNPTAFYLCASSIPQGAELFFGSGTQLSVL.

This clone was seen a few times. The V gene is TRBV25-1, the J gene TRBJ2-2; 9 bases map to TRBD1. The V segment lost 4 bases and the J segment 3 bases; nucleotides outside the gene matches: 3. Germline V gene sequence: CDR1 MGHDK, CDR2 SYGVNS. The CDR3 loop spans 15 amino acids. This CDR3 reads CASSAGDRDTGELFF. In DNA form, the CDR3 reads TGTGCCAGCAGTGCCGGGGACAGGGACACCGGGGAGCTGTTTTTT.

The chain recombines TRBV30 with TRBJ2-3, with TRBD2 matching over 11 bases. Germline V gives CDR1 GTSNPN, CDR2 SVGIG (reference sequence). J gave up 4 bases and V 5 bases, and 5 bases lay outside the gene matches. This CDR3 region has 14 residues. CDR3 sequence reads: CAWLAGGTPDTQYF. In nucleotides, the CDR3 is TGTGCCTGGCTAGCGGGAGGAACCCCAGATACGCAGTATTTT.

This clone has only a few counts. The CDR3 here is CASSFTSWSEAFF. CDR3 DNA: TGTGCCAGTAGCTTTACGAGTTGGAGTGAAGCTTTCTTT. V and J are TRBV19 and TRBJ1-1; D is unclear. This CDR3 contains 13 residues. V gave up 6 bases and J gave up 7 bases, with 15 bases separating them. Per germline, CDR1 LNHDA and CDR2 SQIVND (reference sequence).

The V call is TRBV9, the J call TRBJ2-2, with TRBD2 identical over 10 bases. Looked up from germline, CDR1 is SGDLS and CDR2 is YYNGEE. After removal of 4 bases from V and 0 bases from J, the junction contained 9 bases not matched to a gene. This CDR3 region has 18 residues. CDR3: CASSFRTSGEANTGELFF. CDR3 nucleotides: TGTGCCAGCAGCTTTAGGACTAGCGGAGAGGCGAACACCGGGGAGCTGTTTTTT.

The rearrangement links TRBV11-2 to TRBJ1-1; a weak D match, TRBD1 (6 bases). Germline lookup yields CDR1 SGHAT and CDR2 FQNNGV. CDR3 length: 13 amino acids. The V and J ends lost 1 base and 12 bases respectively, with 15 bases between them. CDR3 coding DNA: TGTGCCAGCAGCTTAGTGGCGGGGGCCTTAACTTTCTTT. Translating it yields CASSLVAGALTFF.

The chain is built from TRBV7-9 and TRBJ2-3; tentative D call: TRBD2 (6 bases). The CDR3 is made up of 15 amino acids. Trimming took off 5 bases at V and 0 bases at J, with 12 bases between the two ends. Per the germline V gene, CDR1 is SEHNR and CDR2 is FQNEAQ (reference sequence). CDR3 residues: CASSDRGRSTDTQYF. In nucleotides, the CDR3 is TGTGCCAGCAGCGACCGTGGGAGGAGCACAGATACGCAGTATTTT.

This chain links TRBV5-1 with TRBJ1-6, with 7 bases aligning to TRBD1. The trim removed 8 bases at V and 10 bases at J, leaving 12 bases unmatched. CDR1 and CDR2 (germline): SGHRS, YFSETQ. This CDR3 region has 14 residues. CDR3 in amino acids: CASTEGAGSSPLHF. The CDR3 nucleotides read TGCGCCAGTACCGAGGGGGCGGGATCATCACCCCTCCACTTT.

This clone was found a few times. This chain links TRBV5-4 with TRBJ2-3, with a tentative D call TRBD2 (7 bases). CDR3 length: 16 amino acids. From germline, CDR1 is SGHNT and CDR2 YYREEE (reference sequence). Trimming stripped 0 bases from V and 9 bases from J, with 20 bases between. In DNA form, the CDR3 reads TGTGCCAGCAGCTTGGCCCAGGGCGGGGGCTATAGGACGCAGTATTTT. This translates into CASSLAQGGGYRTQYF.

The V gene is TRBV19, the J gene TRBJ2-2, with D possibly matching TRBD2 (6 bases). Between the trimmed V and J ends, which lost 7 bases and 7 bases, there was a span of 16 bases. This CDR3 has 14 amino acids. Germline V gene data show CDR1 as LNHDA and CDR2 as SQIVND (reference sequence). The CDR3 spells CASITLGGVGELFF. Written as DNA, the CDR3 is TGTGCCAGTATCACTCTGGGGGGAGTCGGGGAGCTGTTTTTT.

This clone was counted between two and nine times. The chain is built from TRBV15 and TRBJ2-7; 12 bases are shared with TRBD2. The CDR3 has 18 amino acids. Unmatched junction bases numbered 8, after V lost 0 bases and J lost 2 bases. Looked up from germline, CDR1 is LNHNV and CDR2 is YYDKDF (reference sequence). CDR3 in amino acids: CATSRDRFASGRAYEQYF. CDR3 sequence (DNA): TGTGCCACCAGCAGAGATCGTTTCGCTAGCGGGAGGGCCTACGAGCAGTACTTC.

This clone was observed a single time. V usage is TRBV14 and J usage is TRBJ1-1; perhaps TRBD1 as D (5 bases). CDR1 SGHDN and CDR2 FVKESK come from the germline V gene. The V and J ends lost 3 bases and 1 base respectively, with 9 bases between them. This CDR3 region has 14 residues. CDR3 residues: CASSHSQGNTEAFF. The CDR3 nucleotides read TGTGCCAGCAGCCACTCTCAGGGGAACACTGAAGCTTTCTTT.

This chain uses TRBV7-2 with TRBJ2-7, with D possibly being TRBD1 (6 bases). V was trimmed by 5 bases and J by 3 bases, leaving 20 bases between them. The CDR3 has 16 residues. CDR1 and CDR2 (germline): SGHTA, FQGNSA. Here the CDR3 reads CASSPNGRGGGYEQYF. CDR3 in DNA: TGTGCCAGCAGCCCCAATGGTCGAGGGGGTGGCTACGAGCAGTACTTC. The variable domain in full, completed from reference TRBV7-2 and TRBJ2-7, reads GAGVSQSPSNKVTEKGKDVELRCDPISGHTALYWYRQSLGQGLEFLIYFQGNSAPDKSGLPSDRFSAERTGGSVSTLTIQRTQQEDSAVYLCASSPNGRGGGYEQYFGPGTRLTVT.

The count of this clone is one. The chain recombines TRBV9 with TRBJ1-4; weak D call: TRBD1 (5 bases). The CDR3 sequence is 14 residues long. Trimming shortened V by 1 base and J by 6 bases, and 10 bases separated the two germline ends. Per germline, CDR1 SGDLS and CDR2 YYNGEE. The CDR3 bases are TGTGCCAGCAGCGTAAGCGGGGGGGATGAAAAACTGTTTTTT. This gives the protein CASSVSGGDEKLFF.

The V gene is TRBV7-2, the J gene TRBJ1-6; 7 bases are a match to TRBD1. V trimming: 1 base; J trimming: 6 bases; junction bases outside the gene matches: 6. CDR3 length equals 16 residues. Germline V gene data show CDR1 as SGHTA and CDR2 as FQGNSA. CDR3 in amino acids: CASSLDIPGGNSPLHF. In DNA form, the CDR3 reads TGTGCCAGCAGCTTAGATATTCCAGGGGGTAATTCACCCCTCCACTTT.

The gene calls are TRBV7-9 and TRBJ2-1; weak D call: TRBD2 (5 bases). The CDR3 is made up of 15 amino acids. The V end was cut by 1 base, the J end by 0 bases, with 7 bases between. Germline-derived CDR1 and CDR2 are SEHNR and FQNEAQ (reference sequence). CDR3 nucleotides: TGTGCCAGCAGCTTAGGGGAGAGCTCCTACAATGAGCAGTTCTTC. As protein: CASSLGESSYNEQFF.

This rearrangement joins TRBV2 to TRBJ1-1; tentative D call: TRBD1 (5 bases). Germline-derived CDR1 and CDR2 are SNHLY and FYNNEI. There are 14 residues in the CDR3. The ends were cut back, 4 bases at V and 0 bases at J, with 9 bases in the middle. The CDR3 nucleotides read TGTGCCAGCAGTGTTCAGGGAATGAACACTGAAGCTTTCTTT. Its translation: CASSVQGMNTEAFF. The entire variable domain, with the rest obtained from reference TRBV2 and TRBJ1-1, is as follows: EPEVTQTPSHQVTQMGQEVILRCVPISNHLYFYWYRQILGQKVEFLVSFYNNEISEKSEIFDDQFSVERPDGSNFTLKIRSTKLEDSAMYFCASSVQGMNTEAFFGQGTRLTVV.

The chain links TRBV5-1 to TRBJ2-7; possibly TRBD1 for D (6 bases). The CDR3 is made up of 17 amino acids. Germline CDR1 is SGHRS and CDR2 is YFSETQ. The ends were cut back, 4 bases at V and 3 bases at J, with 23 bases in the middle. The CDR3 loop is CASSPLSLGQGYYEQYF. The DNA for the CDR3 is TGCGCCAGCAGCCCCCTATCTTTGGGACAAGGATACTACGAGCAGTACTTC.

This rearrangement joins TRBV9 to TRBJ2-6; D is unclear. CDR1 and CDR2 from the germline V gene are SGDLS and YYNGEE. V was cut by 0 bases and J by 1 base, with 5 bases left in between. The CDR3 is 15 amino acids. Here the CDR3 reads CASSVARSGANVLTF. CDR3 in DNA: TGTGCCAGCAGCGTAGCCAGGTCTGGGGCCAACGTCCTGACTTTC.

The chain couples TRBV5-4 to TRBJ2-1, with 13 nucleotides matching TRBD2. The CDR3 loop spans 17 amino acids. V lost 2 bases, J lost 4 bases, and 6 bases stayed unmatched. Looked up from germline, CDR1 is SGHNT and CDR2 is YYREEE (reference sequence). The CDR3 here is CASSLPGLAGIYNEQFF. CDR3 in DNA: TGTGCCAGCAGCTTACCGGGACTAGCGGGGATATACAATGAGCAGTTCTTC. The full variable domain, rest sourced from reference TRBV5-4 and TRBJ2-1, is ETGVTQSPTHLIKTRGQQVTLRCSSQSGHNTVSWYQQALGQGPQFIFQYYREEENGRGNFPPRFSGLQFPNYSSELNVNALELDDSALYLCASSLPGLAGIYNEQFFGPGTRLTVL.

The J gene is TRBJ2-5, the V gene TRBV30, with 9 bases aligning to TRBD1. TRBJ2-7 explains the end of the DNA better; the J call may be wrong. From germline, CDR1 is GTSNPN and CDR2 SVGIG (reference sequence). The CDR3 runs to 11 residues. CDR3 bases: TGTGCCGGACAGGGGAACTACGAGCAGTACTTC. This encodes CAGQGNYEQYF.

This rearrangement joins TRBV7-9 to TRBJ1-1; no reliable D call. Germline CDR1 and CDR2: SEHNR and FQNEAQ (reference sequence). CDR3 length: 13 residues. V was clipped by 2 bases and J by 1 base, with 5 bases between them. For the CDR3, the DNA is TGTGCCAGCAGCTTACCATCGAACACTGAAGCTTTCTTT. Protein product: CASSLPSNTEAFF.

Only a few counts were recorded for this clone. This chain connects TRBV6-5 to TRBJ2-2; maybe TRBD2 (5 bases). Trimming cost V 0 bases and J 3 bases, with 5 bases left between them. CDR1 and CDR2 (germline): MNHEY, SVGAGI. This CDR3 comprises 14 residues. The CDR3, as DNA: TGTGCCAGCAGTTACTCGAGGGACACCGGGGAGCTGTTTTTT. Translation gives CASSYSRDTGELFF.

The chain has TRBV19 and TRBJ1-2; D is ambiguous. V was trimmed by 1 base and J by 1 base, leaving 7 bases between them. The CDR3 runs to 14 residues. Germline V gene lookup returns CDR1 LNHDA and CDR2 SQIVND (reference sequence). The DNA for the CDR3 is TGTGCCAGTAGTATAGGACAAATTAACTATGGCTACACCTTC. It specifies CASSIGQINYGYTF.

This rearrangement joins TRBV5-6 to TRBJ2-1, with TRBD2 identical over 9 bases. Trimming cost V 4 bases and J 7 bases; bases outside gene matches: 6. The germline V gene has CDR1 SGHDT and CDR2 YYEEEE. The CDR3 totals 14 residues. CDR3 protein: CASSRGLALNEQFF. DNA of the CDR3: TGTGCCAGCAGCAGGGGACTAGCCCTAAATGAGCAGTTCTTC. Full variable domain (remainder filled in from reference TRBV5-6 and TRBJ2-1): DAGVTQSPTHLIKTRGQQVTLRCSPKSGHDTVSWYQQALGQGPQFIFQYYEEEERQRGNFPDRFSGHQFPNYSSELNVNALLLGDSALYLCASSRGLALNEQFFGPGTRLTVL.

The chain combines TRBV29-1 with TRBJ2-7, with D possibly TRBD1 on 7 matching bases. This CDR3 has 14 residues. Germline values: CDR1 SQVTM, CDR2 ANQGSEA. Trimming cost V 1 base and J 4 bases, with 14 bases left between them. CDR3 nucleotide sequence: TGCAGCGTTGAAGGTGACAGGGACTCATACGAGCAGTACTTC. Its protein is CSVEGDRDSYEQYF.

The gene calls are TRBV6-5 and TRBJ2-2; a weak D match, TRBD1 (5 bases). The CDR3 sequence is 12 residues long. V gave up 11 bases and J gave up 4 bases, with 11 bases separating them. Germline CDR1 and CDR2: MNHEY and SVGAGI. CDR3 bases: TGTGCCTCAGGGCGTGGCACCGGGGAGCTGTTTTTT. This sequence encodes CASGRGTGELFF.